Following are 22 T cell receptor delta chains from one sample sequenced in a study of gamma-delta T cells after stem cell transplantation. TCRdb reanalyzed the RT-PCR reads using CATT. The data show roughly 540 delta-chain clones, 44% seen once. Sequenced input: gamma-delta T cells. These receptors originate from a human donor. It is not recorded whose cells these are; they may come from a transplant donor.

This clone was observed a few times. The chain is built from TRDV2 and TRDJ3; weak D call: TRDD3 (5 bases). The CDR3 length is 17 residues. Trimming removed 3 bases from V and 2 bases from J, with 13 bases in between. Germline CDR1 is GEAIGNYY and CDR2 is EKD. The CDR3 protein is CACDSRGETWDTRQMFF. CDR3 coding DNA: TGTGCCTGTGACTCTCGGGGAGAAACCTGGGACACCCGACAGATGTTTTTC.

The rearrangement joins TRDV1 to TRDJ1; TRDD3 matches at 11 bases. The CDR3 has 22 residues. With V trimmed by 1 base and J by 3 bases, 22 bases remained unmatched. Germline-derived CDR1 and CDR2 are TSWWSYY and QGS. The DNA of the CDR3 is TGTGCTCTTGGGGAACGGAGGGTCTACAACTGGGGGATAGGGCCGGGGGCCGATAAACTCATCTTT. Residues: CALGERRVYNWGIGPGADKLIF.

Turning to this clone: It differs at one base from a far larger clone, so likely a read error. The chain couples TRDV1 to TRDJ1; the D is unclear. The J call could be wrong; TRDJ2 is a better fit for the DNA end. This CDR3 is 22 amino acids long. Looked up from germline, CDR1 is TSWWSYY and CDR2 is QGS. CDR3 nucleotide sequence: TGTGCTCTTGGGGACTTACGGCTGGTTTGGTTTGACACTCCCGACTACACCGATAAACTCTTCTTT. It is translated as CALGDLRLVWFDTPDYTDKLFF.

V usage is TRDV2 and J usage is TRDJ1, with 8 bases fitting TRDD3. The CDR3 covers 17 residues. Germline CDR1 GEAIGNYY, CDR2 EKD. J lost 0 bases, V lost 3 bases, and 11 bases had no gene match. CDR3 nucleotide sequence: TGTGCCTGTGACCCTTTGCTGGGGGAGGCGTACACCGATAAACTCATCTTT. This codes for CACDPLLGEAYTDKLIF.

Details on this clone: A read error may be the cause here, since a much bigger clone is one base away. Within the sample, other DNA sequences also encode this same CDR3. The rearrangement joins TRDV1 to TRDJ1; perhaps TRDD3 as D (6 bases). CDR3 size: 20 residues. Germline V gene lookup returns CDR1 TSWWSYY and CDR2 QGS. This CDR3 is CALGELWTLFLAGVSDKLIF. In nucleotides, the CDR3 is TGCGCTCTTGGGGAACTGTGGACCCTTTTTTTGGCTGGGGTCTCCGATAAACTCATCTTT.

The CDR3 nucleotides are TGTGCCTGTGACACCGTTGGGGGAAGCTCCTGGGACACCCGACAGATGTTTTTC. Translated, it gives CACDTVGGSSWDTRQMFF. This chain joins TRDV2 and TRDJ3; 7 bases are a match to TRDD3. This CDR3 spans 18 amino acids. V lost 0 bases and J lost 0; bases outside the gene matches: 4. Per germline, CDR1 GEAIGNYY and CDR2 EKD.

The V call is TRDV2, the J call TRDJ1, with a possible D match to TRDD3 (6 bases). The CDR3 covers 14 residues. Trimming cost V 1 base and J 4 bases, with 12 bases left between them. Germline V CDR1 and CDR2: GEAIGNYY, EKD. This CDR3 reads CACDTLGSNDKLIF. The CDR3, as DNA: TGTGCCTGTGACACTCTGGGGTCCAACGATAAACTCATCTTT.

The rearrangement uses TRDV1 and TRDJ1; the match to TRDD2 covers 9 bases. The CDR3 extends over 22 amino acids. CDR1 and CDR2 (germline): TSWWSYY, QGS. The trim removed 4 bases at V and 0 bases at J, leaving 24 bases unmatched. The DNA of the CDR3 is TGTGCTCTTGGGGCCCCCCCGGCCTTCCTACCCCCACTGGGGCTGTACACCGATAAACTCATCTTT. Translation: CALGAPPAFLPPLGLYTDKLIF.

This clone is large. This is likely an artifact of a read error, given a far larger clone one base away. Other nucleotide sequences from this sample produce the same CDR3. This chain connects TRDV2 to TRDJ3; 7 positions agree with TRDD3. The CDR3 extends over 25 amino acids. Germline V lookup: CDR1 GEAIGNYY, CDR2 EKD. CDR3: CACDTVSGWGTPLRLSSWDTRQMFF. CDR3 nucleotides: TGTGCCTGCGACACCGTGAGTGGATGGGGGACCCCGCTTCGTTTATCGTCCTGGGACACCCGACAGATGTTTTTC.

Within the sample, this clone is hyperexpanded. Other DNA sequences in this specimen translate into the identical CDR3. The chain is built from TRDV1 and TRDJ1; D tentatively fits TRDD2 or TRDD3 (7 bases each). V was trimmed by 2 bases and J by 7 bases, leaving 35 bases between them. This CDR3 has 21 amino acids. CDR1 and CDR2 from the germline V gene are TSWWSYY and QGS. Here the CDR3 reads CALGEASFLLTYWGPPGKLIF. The CDR3 nucleotides read TGTGCTCTTGGGGAAGCCTCCTTCCTGCTGACTTACTGGGGCCCTCCGGGTAAACTCATCTTT.

In the case of this clone: It is likely a read error: a sequence one base away is far more abundant. The chain uses TRDV1 and TRDJ1, with no clear D. Germline V lookup: CDR1 TSWWSYY, CDR2 QGS. The CDR3 runs 22 residues. Trimming stripped 3 bases from V and 0 bases from J, with 32 bases between. The CDR3 is CALGDVRLVWFDTPDYTDKLIF. CDR3 DNA: TGTGCTCTTGGGGACGTACGGCTGGTTTGGTTTGACACTCCCGACTACACCGATAAACTCATCTTT.

This clone is large within its sample. A far larger clone is off by one base, so a read error is likely. The sample has other DNA sequences that encode this CDR3 too. The chain employs TRDV2 and TRDJ3; D is undetermined. V lost 0 bases to trimming and J lost 1 base, with 33 bases between them. The germline gives CDR1 GEAIGNYY, CDR2 EKD. The CDR3 runs 25 residues. The CDR3 coding sequence is TGTGCCTGTGACACCGTGAGTGGATGGGTGACCCCGCTTCGTTTATCGTCCTGGGACACCCGACAGATGTTTTTC. As protein: CACDTVSGWVTPLRLSSWDTRQMFF.

With regard to this clone: A single base separates this from a much larger clone, so it may be a read error. The J gene is TRDJ1, the V gene TRDV1; a possible D gene is TRDD3 (7 bases). Per germline, CDR1 TSWWSYY and CDR2 QGS. Trimming took 5 bases from V and 2 from J, leaving 27 bases between them. The CDR3 loop spans 19 amino acids. CDR3 nucleotide sequence: TGTGCTCTTGGGCCATACTTCCTTCTCTGGGGGGCCTCGACCGATAAACTCATCTTT. Residues: CALGPYFLLWGASTDKLIF.

The table lists this clone with a few counts. This CDR3 is CALGNIGTNFLPYDWGTYTDKLIF. The CDR3 coding sequence is TGTGCTCTTGGGAACATCGGAACCAACTTCCTACCCTATGACTGGGGGACTTACACCGATAAACTCATCTTT. The chain links TRDV1 to TRDJ1; TRDD3 might be the D (9 bases). With 5 bases removed from V and 0 bases from J, the gap between germline ends came to 40 bases. The germline gives CDR1 TSWWSYY, CDR2 QGS. CDR3 length equals 24 residues.

In regard to this clone: A much larger clone differs from this one at a single base, so this may be a read error. Other DNA sequences from this sample encode an identical CDR3 as well. The rearrangement links TRDV1 to TRDJ2, with D possibly matching TRDD3 (5 bases). The CDR3 length is 16 residues. Germline V lookup: CDR1 TSWWSYY, CDR2 QGS. The CDR3 spells CALGEPDVRLTAQLFF. DNA for the CDR3: TGTGCTCTAGGGGAACCCGACGTCCGTTTGACAGCACAACTCTTCTTT.

As concerns this clone: A far bigger clonotype differs at one base, so this is likely a read error. The J gene is TRDJ1, the V gene TRDV1; 11 nucleotides align to TRDD3. The V gene's germline CDR1 is TSWWSYY and CDR2 QGS. The length of the CDR3 is 21 residues. V shed 2 bases, J shed 1 base, and the junction held 18 bases outside the gene matches. The CDR3 reads CALGEDDWGRLGDRCTDKLIF. DNA for the CDR3: TGTGCTCTTGGGGAAGACGATTGGGGCCGACTGGGGGATAGGTGCACCGATAAACTCATCTTT.

J is TRDJ1 and V is TRDV3; TRDD2 matches 9 bases. Germline CDR1 reads TVYSNPD; CDR2 reads GDNSRS (reference sequence). The V gene end was trimmed by 3 bases and the J gene end by 1 base; junction bases not matched to a gene: 24. This CDR3 has 20 amino acids. The CDR3 region is CAFHSLAFLPSLGATDKLIF. The CDR3 DNA reads as TGTGCCTTCCACAGTTTGGCCTTCCTACCCTCCCTGGGGGCCACCGATAAACTCATCTTT.

On this clone: Other nucleotide sequences from this sample produce the same CDR3. The CDR3 DNA sequence: TGTGCTCTTGGGACCCCCCTCCGCCTCTCTCCGAGGACTGGGGGATACCCCGATAAACTCATCTTT. Protein sequence: CALGTPLRLSPRTGGYPDKLIF. The chain employs TRDV1 and TRDJ1; 12 bases align to TRDD3. This CDR3 spans 22 amino acids. Germline V CDR1 and CDR2: TSWWSYY, QGS. The V gene end was trimmed by 5 bases and the J gene end by 3 bases; junction bases not matched to a gene: 25.

Comment on this clone: The likely explanation is a read error, given a far larger clone one base away. The sample carries other DNA sequences with the same CDR3. CDR3 loop: CALGELELRVYTDKLIF. For the CDR3, the DNA is TGTGCTCTTGGGGAACTAGAGCTGAGGGTGTACACAGATAAACTCATCTTT. The rearrangement links TRDV1 to TRDJ1; D unclear. CDR1 is TSWWSYY, CDR2 QGS, per germline. The CDR3 spans 17 residues.

Note on this clone: A read error may be the cause here, since a much bigger clone is one base away. The same CDR3 arises from other DNA sequences in this sample as well. The CDR3 spells CALGEDDWDRLGDRCTDKLIF. CDR3 in DNA: TGTGCTCTTGGGGAGGACGATTGGGACCGACTGGGGGATAGGTGCACCGATAAACTCATCTTT. The V gene is TRDV1, the J gene TRDJ1, with TRDD3 matching 11 bases. The CDR3 length is 21 residues. Germline lookup yields CDR1 TSWWSYY and CDR2 QGS. After removal of 3 bases from V and 1 base from J, the junction contained 19 bases not matched to a gene.

The chain employs TRDV1 and TRDJ1; TRDD2 is a possible D gene (6 bases). V lost 1 base, J lost 0 bases, and 21 bases lay in between. The CDR3 is made up of 19 amino acids. Germline values: CDR1 TSWWSYY, CDR2 QGS. The CDR3 region has the DNA TGTGCTCTTGGGGAACCGAAGGCCTTCCCCAGCGAGTACACCGATAAACTCATCTTT. This codes for CALGEPKAFPSEYTDKLIF.

The rearrangement uses TRDV1 and TRDJ1; 10 bases are a match to TRDD3. The germline CDR1 and CDR2 sequences are TSWWSYY and QGS. The CDR3 covers 21 residues. The junction had 16 bases not matched to a gene; V was cut back by 0 bases and J by 0 bases. The CDR3 spells CALGELPSWGILPFYTDKLIF. The CDR3 DNA reads TGTGCTCTTGGGGAACTGCCCTCTTGGGGGATACTTCCATTCTACACCGATAAACTCATCTTT.